In its sample, the clone carrying this T cell receptor beta chain was seen a few times. This CDR3 contains 18 residues. In germline, CDR1 is SGHAT, CDR2 FQNNGV. The junction had 14 bases not matched to a gene; V was cut back by 4 bases and J by 5 bases. The sample is drawn from a study of blood T cell repertoires in COVID-19. Study in general: Sites across the United States, Italy and Spain contributed samples from acute and convalescent COVID-19. The cDNA or gDNA used as material had been derived from T cells, B-cell-depleted T cells, or PBMCs.

Original processing methods: The authors estimated nucleated cell counts from reference gene primer amplification. Sequencing used immunoSEQ multiplex PCR; TCRdb keeps in-frame clones, though not all of them. V, J and clone size were drawn from that table, and D and trimming were deduced from the DNA. This sample has roughly 6,100 clones, with roughly 80% found just once. Material: peripheral blood. This chain links TRBV11-2 with TRBJ2-3, with 11 bases fitting TRBD2. This receptor was identified in a human donor with active COVID-19. The donor label of this sample is uncertain. CDR3 in amino acids: CASSYKSFSGGAIDTQYF. The CDR3 coding sequence is TGTGCCAGCAGCTACAAATCCTTTAGCGGGGGGGCTATAGATACGCAGTATTTT.